The TCR beta chain described here comes from a study of blood T cell repertoires in COVID-19. Clones were read by immunoSEQ multiplex PCR, and TCRdb kept only the in-frame ones, dropping some. The table shows tens of thousands of clones, with roughly nine tenths occurring only once. J lost 4 bases, V lost 3 bases, and 6 bases had no gene match. Germline CDR1 reads SGHAT; CDR2 reads FQNNGV. The CDR3 loop spans 15 amino acids. The V call is TRBV11-2, the J call TRBJ2-3, with TRBD1 identical over 8 bases. The receptor's source is a human donor in a cohort sampled during active COVID-19. Material: peripheral blood. The CDR3 sequence: CASSFSDRDSDTQYF. CDR3 DNA: TGTGCCAGCAGCTTTTCGGACAGGGATTCAGATACGCAGTATTTT.